This record covers a single TCR beta chain. This entry comes from a study of technical replicates of blood from four donors. The CDR3 totals 13 residues. The germline CDR1 and CDR2 sequences are MGHRA and YSYEKL. V was trimmed by 3 bases and J by 7 bases, leaving 10 bases between them. Assay used: immunoSEQ multiplex PCR; TCRdb lists only in-frame clones, some missing. Among roughly 79,000 clones listed, 95% to 96% were seen once. This clonotype was obtained from a human donor in good health. The sample consisted of T cells isolated from PBMCs. V and J are TRBV4-1 and TRBJ2-1; tentatively, D is TRBD2 (6 bases). In nucleotides, the CDR3 is TGCGCCAGCAGCCAGGGACTGGAAAATGAGCAGTTCTTC. It encodes CASSQGLENEQFF.